One T cell receptor beta chain is described in this entry. Data came from immunoSEQ multiplex PCR; TCRdb stores just in-frame clones and leaves some out. The table lists over 75,000 clones, more than 90% of them singletons. This sample was included in a study of technical replicates of blood from a few donors. This clonotype originated in a human donor in good health. The sequencing input was T cells isolated from PBMCs.

CDR3: CASSSIAGANTGELFF. The CDR3 DNA is TGTGCCAGCAGCTCAATAGCGGGGGCGAACACCGGGGAGCTGTTTTTT. The rearrangement uses TRBV7-9 and TRBJ2-2, with 9 bases fitting TRBD2. The CDR3 contains 16 residues. In germline, CDR1 is SEHNR, CDR2 FQNEAQ (reference sequence). Losses at the gene ends were 4 bases for V and 0 bases for J; bases not matched to a gene: 3.